These 2 T cell receptor beta chains came from one sample sequenced in a study of T cell responses to AZD1222 COVID-19 vaccine. Sequencing used immunoSEQ multiplex PCR; TCRdb keeps in-frame clones, though not all of them. The sample yields 140,000 to 150,000 clones, roughly nine tenths seen once. Sequencing used peripheral blood, obtained on day 0 of AZD1222 vaccination. Source of these receptors: an adult in good health.

The chain uses TRBV27 and TRBJ2-6, with 11 bases fitting TRBD2. V lost 10 bases, J lost 0 bases, and 11 bases stayed unmatched. Germline V gene data show CDR1 as MNHEY and CDR2 as SMNVEV (reference sequence). The CDR3 loop spans 18 amino acids. The CDR3 DNA follows: TGTGCCACCCAGACCGCCGGGACTAGCGGCTCTGGGGCCAACGTCCTGACTTTC. It encodes CATQTAGTSGSGANVLTF. Based on the CDR3 plus reference TRBV27 and TRBJ2-6, the full variable domain is EAQVTQNPRYLITVTGKKLTVTCSQNMNHEYMSWYRQDPGLGLRQIYYSMNVEVTDKGDVPEGYKVSRKEKRNFPLILESPSPNQTSLYFCATQTAGTSGSGANVLTFGAGSRLTVL.

This chain links TRBV7-2 with TRBJ1-3; TRBD1 is a possible D gene (5 bases). Trimming removed 5 bases at V and 4 bases at J, with 15 bases between. Per germline, CDR1 SGHTA and CDR2 FQGNSA. The CDR3 runs 15 residues. The CDR3, as DNA: TGTGCCAGCAGCCTCCAGGGTTTCTTAGGAAACACCATATATTTT. Amino acids: CASSLQGFLGNTIYF.